The 13 T cell receptor beta chains presented below share a single source sample, sequenced in a study of shared T cell receptors in the human thymus (dated by TCRdb to about 2021). To prepare the library, the immunoSEQ multiplex PCR assay was applied. The source is immuneACCESS, and TCRdb retained only in-frame sequences with V and J called. Part of the clones is not carried over; for the studies checked, unresolved V genes explain less than half of this, and the remainder is unexplained. Within this sample are hundreds of thousands of clones, with 80% to 90% of them counted one time only. Together, the top ten hold roughly 0.0089% of the sample. These same records also appear under a second study, on human thymus T cells.

The material sequenced was thymocytes. The receptors come from a boy under two years old with a congenital heart defect. Donor details come from another sample of the same person, matched by shared clones.

Here the CDR3 reads CASSLFGGATTDTQYF. CDR3 coding DNA: TGTGCCAGCAGCTTATTTGGGGGGGCGACCACAGATACGCAGTATTTT. The chain recombines TRBV7-2 with TRBJ2-3, with D perhaps matching TRBD2 (7 bases). Germline lookup yields CDR1 SGHTA and CDR2 FQGNSA. The CDR3 is made up of 16 amino acids. V was pared by 2 bases and J by 2 bases, with 14 bases between.

The V gene is TRBV7-2, the J gene TRBJ2-7; D may be TRBD2 (7 bases). Germline V gene data show CDR1 as SGHTA and CDR2 as FQGNSA. CDR3 size: 16 residues. Trimming removed 0 bases from V and 6 bases from J, with 18 bases in between. The chain's CDR3 is CASSLALGGHPPEQYF. DNA of the CDR3: TGTGCCAGCAGCTTAGCGCTCGGGGGGCACCCTCCCGAGCAGTACTTC.

The V call is TRBV7-9, the J call TRBJ2-6, with TRBD1 identical over 8 bases. The CDR3 is 18 amino acids. CDR1 is SEHNR, CDR2 FQNEAQ, per germline (reference sequence). J lost 1 base, V lost 5 bases, and 10 bases had no gene match. The CDR3 DNA is TGTGCCAGCAGCCAGAAGGGACAGGTCCTTTCTGGGGCCAACGTCCTGACTTTC. It codes for CASSQKGQVLSGANVLTF.

This clone occurred a few times. The rearrangement uses TRBV6-6 and TRBJ2-5; unclear D gene. V dropped 2 bases and J dropped 8 bases, with 9 bases sitting between them. CDR1 and CDR2 from the germline V gene are MNHNY and SVGAGI (reference sequence). The CDR3 consists of 12 residues. CDR3 sequence: CASSYGQATQYF. CDR3 sequence (DNA): TGTGCCAGCAGTTACGGCCAGGCAACCCAGTACTTC.

The chain combines TRBV5-1 with TRBJ2-7, with TRBD2 identical over 10 bases. Per the germline V gene, CDR1 is SGHRS and CDR2 is YFSETQ. The CDR3 runs 16 residues. V dropped 3 bases and J dropped 1; count of bases not matched to a gene: 7. The CDR3 loop reads CASSSLGLAVSYEQYF. CDR3 DNA sequence: TGCGCCAGCAGCTCCCTTGGACTAGCGGTATCCTACGAGCAGTACTTC.

With regard to this clone: Without the conserved terminal phenylalanine or tryptophan, this CDR3 likely stems from a read error. V gene TRBV19 combines with J gene TRBJ1-2, with 9 positions matching TRBD1. V was pared by 4 bases and J by 5 bases, with 2 bases of the junction left unmatched. The CDR3 spans 13 residues. Per the germline V gene, CDR1 is LNHDA and CDR2 is SQIVND (reference sequence). The CDR3 loop reads CASSRDREYGYTL. CDR3 nucleotides: TGTGCCAGTAGTAGGGACAGGGAATATGGCTACACCCTC.

The chain couples TRBV7-6 to TRBJ2-7, with 16 bases matching TRBD2. The CDR3 extends over 18 amino acids. The germline V gene encodes CDR1 SGHVS and CDR2 FNYEAQ. V lost 0 bases and J lost 1; bases outside the gene matches: 3. The CDR3 sequence is CASSLAGTSGRASYEQYF. CDR3 bases: TGTGCCAGCAGCTTAGCCGGGACTAGCGGGAGGGCATCCTACGAGCAGTACTTC. The complete variable domain, with remaining parts taken from reference TRBV7-6 and TRBJ2-7, reads GAGVSQSPRYKVTKRGQDVALRCDPISGHVSLYWYRQALGQGPEFLTYFNYEAQQDKSGLPNDRFSAERPEGSISTLTIQRTEQRDSAMYRCASSLAGTSGRASYEQYFGPGTRLTVT.

The J gene is TRBJ1-1, the V gene TRBV5-6; D ambiguous. V dropped 0 bases and J dropped 1 base, with 16 bases sitting between them. The CDR3 runs 17 residues. The germline gives CDR1 SGHDT, CDR2 YYEEEE. CDR3 protein: CASSLGVGREPNTEAFF. CDR3 nucleotides: TGTGCCAGCAGCTTGGGGGTAGGACGGGAGCCGAACACTGAAGCTTTCTTT.

V and J are TRBV19 and TRBJ2-7; 9 bases match TRBD1. V lost 4 bases and J lost 3; bases outside the gene matches: 7. CDR3 length equals 15 residues. The V gene's germline CDR1 is LNHDA and CDR2 SQIVND (reference sequence). The CDR3 DNA reads as TGTGCCAGTAGTAAAAACAGGGGGCGATTCTACGAGCAGTACTTC. It codes for CASSKNRGRFYEQYF.

The chain uses TRBV4-1 and TRBJ1-5; the D gene is possibly TRBD1 (6 bases). From germline, CDR1 is MGHRA and CDR2 YSYEKL. The CDR3 has 16 residues. V was cut by 3 bases and J by 0 bases, with 12 bases left in between. The CDR3 coding sequence is TGCGCCAGCAGCCAGTCTCACAGGGATAGCAATCAGCCCCAGCATTTT. Its translation is CASSQSHRDSNQPQHF.

V and J are TRBV4-3 and TRBJ2-7; D possibly corresponds to TRBD1 (5 bases). The germline gives CDR1 LGHNA, CDR2 YSLEER. The CDR3 length is 14 residues. V dropped 1 base and J dropped 2 bases, with 9 bases sitting between them. CDR3 sequence: CASSQVDSPYEQYF. The DNA for the CDR3 is TGCGCCAGCAGCCAAGTTGACAGTCCCTACGAGCAGTACTTC.

This clone was seen once. This same CDR3 is encoded by further DNA sequences in the sample. This chain links TRBV6-1 with TRBJ1-6; no firm D call. The V gene's germline CDR1 is MNHNS and CDR2 SASEGT. Trimming cost V 5 bases and J 13 bases, with 18 bases left between them. This CDR3 has 14 residues. CDR3 amino acids: CASSPRRDISPLHF. The CDR3 DNA reads as TGTGCCAGCAGTCCAAGGAGGGATATCTCCCCCCTCCACTTT.

V and J are TRBV14 and TRBJ2-1; weak D call: TRBD1 (5 bases). Germline V gene sequence: CDR1 SGHDN, CDR2 FVKESK. The V end was cut by 1 base, the J end by 4 bases, with 17 bases between. The CDR3 totals 17 residues. CDR3 nucleotides: TGTGCCAGCAGCCAAGTACCTAACAGGTCCTCGTACAATGAGCAGTTCTTC. Amino acids: CASSQVPNRSSYNEQFF.